These 20 T cell receptor beta chains originate from one sample sequenced in a study of human T cells and chemical hapten exposure (TCRdb year 2021). The label giving this sample's time point can be read as: patch test 2, 6 weeks after DPC sensitization. The sample's treatment or condition label, decoded: therapeutic diphenylcyclopropenone sensitization with weekly scalp DPC. Library creation used RACE. The instrument was a NextSeq 500. TCRdb applied fastp at Q25 and MiXCR to the public reads, then kept only in-frame beta chains. Each entry merges the rows of one CDR3 protein and shows their most common DNA and genes. The sample table holds approximately 90,000 distinct CDR3 sequences, of which 9.5% to 12% were seen once. More than 2% of the sample goes to the ten largest clones. The sample was whole blood, taken in connection with sensitization to the hapten diphenylcyclopropenone (DPC). The receptor set was obtained from a man aged 40-49 years with alopecia areata. Some clones in this sample may be carry-over from other donors' samples.

This clonotype was seen only a few times. The rearrangement uses TRBV12-3 or TRBV12-4 and TRBJ2-1; tentative D call: TRBD1 (6 bases). V lost 3 bases, J lost 3 bases, and 12 bases lay in between. The CDR3 runs to 15 residues. The CDR3 bases are TGTGCCAGCAGTTTGGGTCAGGGGAACTACAATGAGCAGTTCTTC. It specifies CASSLGQGNYNEQFF.

The J gene is TRBJ2-1, the V gene TRBV14, with 7 bases that match TRBD2. This CDR3 is built from 16 residues. The germline V gene encodes CDR1 SGHDN and CDR2 FVKESK. Unmatched junction bases numbered 18, after V lost 8 bases and J lost 8 bases. The DNA of the CDR3 is TGTGCCAGCCGCCCCCTGGGGGAGGGCCGTAGTCATGAGCAGTTCTTC. The encoded protein is CASRPLGEGRSHEQFF.

Only a few counts were recorded for this clonotype. The chain combines TRBV18 with TRBJ2-6; D is unclear. CDR3 length: 17 amino acids. CDR1 KGHSH and CDR2 LQKENI come from the germline V gene. V lost 3 bases, J lost 0 bases, and 12 bases lay in between. The CDR3 reads CASSPTLPGSGANVLTF. The CDR3, as DNA: TGTGCCAGCTCACCTACCCTTCCGGGCTCTGGGGCCAACGTCCTGACTTTC.

This sequence joins TRBV12-3 or TRBV12-4 and TRBJ2-2, with D perhaps matching TRBD1 or TRBD2 (5 bases each). The CDR3 consists of 14 residues. With 5 bases removed from V and 1 base from J, the gap between germline ends came to 8 bases. The CDR3 reads CASSRDLNTGELFF. The CDR3 nucleotides read TGTGCCAGCAGTCGGGACCTGAACACCGGGGAGCTGTTTTTT.

This clonotype was recorded many times. The chain is built from TRBV4-3 and TRBJ1-1; D is unresolved. Per the germline V gene, CDR1 is LGHNA and CDR2 is YSLEER. V was pared by 6 bases and J by 8 bases, with 13 bases between. The CDR3 covers 12 residues. In DNA form, the CDR3 reads TGCGCCAGCAGTAAGTTCGGCAGAGAAGCTTTCTTT. Protein: CASSKFGREAFF.

The chain combines TRBV19 with TRBJ2-6; the D gene is possibly TRBD2 (5 bases). There are 16 residues in the CDR3. Trimming took off 7 bases at V and 1 base at J, with 14 bases between the two ends. Germline assignment: CDR1 LNHDA and CDR2 SQIVND (reference sequence). The CDR3 is CASTGILPSGANVLTF. CDR3 nucleotides: TGTGCCAGTACCGGGATCTTGCCTTCTGGGGCCAACGTCCTGACTTTC. Looking up the rest from reference TRBV19 and TRBJ2-6 gives the full variable domain: DGGITQSPKYLFRKEGQNVTLSCEQNLNHDAMYWYRQDPGQGLRLIYYSQIVNDFQKGDIAEGYSVSREKKESFPLTVTSAQKNPTAFYLCASTGILPSGANVLTFGAGSRLTVL.

In its sample, this clonotype was seen a few times. The gene calls are TRBV29-1 and TRBJ2-3, with 8 bases fitting TRBD2. Germline CDR1 and CDR2: SQVTM and ANQGSEA. The ends lost 0 bases at V and 4 bases at J; junction bases unmatched: 18. The CDR3 spans 19 residues. Written as DNA, the CDR3 is TGCAGCGTTGAAGAAGGGTGGCATACCGCGGGAGGAAAGTCAGATACGCAGTATTTT. Its protein is CSVEEGWHTAGGKSDTQYF.

This clonotype was observed a handful of times. The V gene is TRBV11-2, the J gene TRBJ2-3; 14 bases are a match to TRBD2. The J segment lost 4 bases and the V segment lost 2 bases, leaving 8 bases of the junction unmatched. The germline V gene encodes CDR1 SGHAT and CDR2 FQNNGV. The CDR3 is made up of 18 amino acids. This CDR3 is CASSLNPGTSGRADTQYF. CDR3 DNA sequence: TGTGCCAGCAGCTTAAATCCCGGGACTAGCGGGAGAGCAGATACGCAGTATTTT.

V and J are TRBV7-9 and TRBJ2-3; no clear D. This CDR3 spans 12 amino acids. Per the germline V gene, CDR1 is SEHNR and CDR2 is FQNEAQ (reference sequence). V lost 1 base and J 11 bases, leaving 10 bases between the germline ends. The CDR3 region is CASSLVPSEQYF. For the CDR3, the DNA is TGTGCCAGCAGCTTAGTTCCCAGTGAGCAGTATTTT.

This clonotype was seen a handful of times. The CDR3 reads CSAKQGDEQYV. In DNA form, the CDR3 reads TGCAGTGCTAAACAGGGGGACGAGCAGTACGTC. J is TRBJ2-7 and V is TRBV20-1; 8 bases map to TRBD1. This CDR3 has 11 amino acids. CDR1 is DFQATT and CDR2 is SNEGSKA in the germline V gene (reference sequence). After removal of 4 bases from V and 5 bases from J, the junction contained 1 base not matched to a gene.

This clonotype appeared a few times. This chain uses TRBV20-1 with TRBJ2-7; 7 bases map to TRBD2. V gave up 1 base and J gave up 4 bases; unmatched junction bases: 4. The CDR3 spans 13 residues. CDR1 and CDR2 (germline): DFQATT, SNEGSKA (reference sequence). The CDR3 spells CSARGGGSYEQYV. The CDR3 coding sequence is TGCAGTGCTAGAGGCGGCGGGAGTTACGAGCAGTACGTC.

This clonotype has only a few counts. The gene calls are TRBV30 and TRBJ2-7; the D is unclear. CDR3 length: 12 residues. The V and J ends lost 8 bases and 2 bases respectively, with 13 bases between them. CDR1 and CDR2 from the germline V gene are GTSNPN and SVGIG (reference sequence). CDR3 sequence (DNA): TGTGCCGCCTTGACGGGTGCCTACGAGCAGTACTTC. Protein sequence: CAALTGAYEQYF. Filled out from reference TRBV30 and TRBJ2-7, the complete variable domain reads SQTIHQWPATLVQPVGSPLSLECTVEGTSNPNLYWYRQAAGRGLQLLFYSVGIGQISSEVPQNLSASRPQDRQFILSSKKLLLSDSGFYLCAALTGAYEQYFGPGTRLTVT.

This clonotype has a handful of counts. V and J are TRBV7-8 and TRBJ2-2; D remains unclear. The V end was cut by 2 bases, the J end by 6 bases, with 7 bases between. The CDR3 spans 13 residues. Germline V CDR1 and CDR2: SGHVS, FQNEAQ. This CDR3 is CASSLRSPGELFF. CDR3 in DNA: TGTGCCAGCAGCTTACGAAGCCCCGGGGAGCTGTTTTTT.

This sequence joins TRBV7-2 and TRBJ2-7; D is perhaps TRBD1 or TRBD2 (5 bases each). Germline-derived CDR1 and CDR2 are SGHTA and FQGNSA. This CDR3 has 14 amino acids. V lost 5 bases and J 0 bases, leaving 11 bases between the germline ends. CDR3 in amino acids: CASSLGDGSYEQYF. The CDR3 coding sequence is TGTGCCAGCAGCCTAGGGGACGGCTCCTACGAGCAGTACTTC. Full variable domain (rest looked up from reference TRBV7-2 and TRBJ2-7): GAGVSQSPSNKVTEKGKDVELRCDPISGHTALYWYRQSLGQGLEFLIYFQGNSAPDKSGLPSDRFSAERTGGSVSTLTIQRTQQEDSAVYLCASSLGDGSYEQYFGPGTRLTVT.

The V gene is TRBV12-3 or TRBV12-4, the J gene TRBJ1-3, with TRBD1 matching over 7 bases. V dropped 6 bases and J dropped 2; count of bases not matched to a gene: 4. The CDR3 runs 14 residues. The CDR3 here is CASRPGTAGNTIYF. As DNA, the CDR3 is TGTGCCAGCAGACCAGGGACAGCTGGAAACACCATATATTTT.

A few counts support this clonotype. V gene TRBV30 combines with J gene TRBJ2-3; no clear D. V gave up 0 bases and J gave up 8 bases, with 9 bases separating them. Germline CDR1 is GTSNPN and CDR2 is SVGIG (reference sequence). The CDR3 covers 12 residues. The CDR3 sequence: CAWSVQGSTQYF. The CDR3, as DNA: TGTGCCTGGAGTGTACAAGGCAGTACGCAGTATTTT.

CDR3 nucleotide sequence: TGCGCCAGCAGCCAAGGACCGGCCTACGAGCAGTACGTC. Translating it yields CASSQGPAYEQYV. The rearrangement joins TRBV4-1 to TRBJ2-7; no clear D gene. Germline V CDR1 and CDR2: MGHRA, YSYEKL. The V and J ends lost 1 base and 2 bases respectively, with 6 bases between them. This CDR3 contains 13 residues.

The table lists this clonotype with a few counts. The chain employs TRBV15 and TRBJ1-1; D ambiguous. Germline V gene sequence: CDR1 LNHNV, CDR2 YYDKDF (reference sequence). The CDR3 sequence is 14 residues long. V was trimmed by 0 bases and J by 5 bases, leaving 10 bases between them. In DNA form, the CDR3 reads TGTGCCACCAGCAGAGAGGAGGGATGGACTGAAGCTTTCTTT. This gives the protein CATSREEGWTEAFF.

J is TRBJ2-1 and V is TRBV10-3, with TRBD2 matching over 7 bases. The CDR3 runs to 13 residues. J lost 5 bases, V lost 6 bases, and 4 bases had no gene match. Looked up from germline, CDR1 is ENHRY and CDR2 is SYGVKD. The CDR3 DNA is TGTGCCATCAGGCCCGGGACTAACAATGAGCAGTTCTTC. It specifies CAIRPGTNNEQFF.

A few counts support this clonotype. One end of the junction varies from germline; a read error may be responsible. The genes are TRBV7-7 and TRBJ2-5, with TRBD1 matching 11 bases. Germline CDR1 reads SSHAT; CDR2 reads FNYEAQ (reference sequence). The CDR3 extends over 15 amino acids. CDR3 amino acids: CASSTGQGAMETQYF. The CDR3 DNA sequence: TGTGCTAGCAGCACTGGACAGGGGGCGATGGAGACCCAGTACTTC.